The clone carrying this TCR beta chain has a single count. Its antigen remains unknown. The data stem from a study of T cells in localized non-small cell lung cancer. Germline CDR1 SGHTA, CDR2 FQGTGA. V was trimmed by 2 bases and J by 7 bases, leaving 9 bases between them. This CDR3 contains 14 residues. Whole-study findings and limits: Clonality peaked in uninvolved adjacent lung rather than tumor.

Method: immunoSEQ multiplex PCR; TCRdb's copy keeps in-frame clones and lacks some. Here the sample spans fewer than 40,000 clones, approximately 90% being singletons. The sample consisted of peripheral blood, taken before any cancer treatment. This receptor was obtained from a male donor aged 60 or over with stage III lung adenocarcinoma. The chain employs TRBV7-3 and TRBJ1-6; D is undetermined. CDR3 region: CASSLGDGNSPLHF. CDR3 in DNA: TGTGCCAGCAGCTTAGGGGATGGAAATTCACCCCTCCACTTT.